This T cell receptor (beta chain) was recovered during a study of blood T cell repertoires in COVID-19. Sequencing used immunoSEQ multiplex PCR; TCRdb keeps in-frame clones, though not all of them. Among 85,000 to 120,000 clones, almost 85% were seen once, and the ten largest hold 8.5% to 10%. The material sequenced was peripheral blood. This receptor was identified in a man in his forties or fifties with active or convalescent COVID-19.

The DNA of the CDR3 is TGTGCCAGCAGCCGACGGGACAGGGACACTGAAGCTTTCTTT. Its protein is CASSRRDRDTEAFF. The genes are TRBV3-1 (or the pseudogene TRBV3-2) and TRBJ1-1; 9 bases map to TRBD1. J was trimmed by 3 bases and V by 4 bases; bases with no gene match: 3. The CDR3 has 14 residues. CDR1 and CDR2 (germline): LGHDT, YNNKEL (reference sequence).